This TCR beta chain was recorded in a study of OX40 agonist ivuxolimab in advanced cancers. Study summary: Ivuxolimab doses were 0.01, 0.1, 0.3, 1.5, 3 or 10 mg/kg every 2 weeks. Study results and caveats: The CD4+ and CD8+ T cells in the blood had expanded clonally by week 6 at 0.1 to 3.0 mg/kg.

Assay used: immunoSEQ multiplex PCR; TCRdb lists only in-frame clones, some missing. The sample has tens of thousands of clones, approximately 89% seen once. Trimming shortened V by 0 bases and J by 3 bases, and 8 bases separated the two germline ends. CDR1 and CDR2 (germline): SEHNR, FQNEAQ (reference sequence). The CDR3 contains 14 residues. Details on this clone: The antigen is unknown.

This receptor was identified in an adult with an advanced solid tumor such as melanoma, head and neck, liver or kidney cancer. Sequences were derived from CD4+ or CD8+ T cells sorted from blood, sampled in a trial of the OX40 agonist ivuxolimab. The J gene is TRBJ1-1, the V gene TRBV7-9; D gene ambiguous. This chain's CDR3 is CASSLARRDTEAFF. CDR3 nucleotide sequence: TGTGCCAGCAGCTTAGCAAGGAGAGACACTGAAGCTTTCTTT.